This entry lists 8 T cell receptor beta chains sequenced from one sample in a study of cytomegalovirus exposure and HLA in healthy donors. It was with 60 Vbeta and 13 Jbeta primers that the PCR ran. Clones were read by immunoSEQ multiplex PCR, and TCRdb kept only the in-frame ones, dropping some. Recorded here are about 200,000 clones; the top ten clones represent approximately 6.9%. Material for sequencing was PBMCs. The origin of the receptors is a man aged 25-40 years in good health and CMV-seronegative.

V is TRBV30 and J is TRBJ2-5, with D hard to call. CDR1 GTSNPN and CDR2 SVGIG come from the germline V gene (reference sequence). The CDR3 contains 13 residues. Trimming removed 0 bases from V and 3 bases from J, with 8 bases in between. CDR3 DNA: TGTGCCTGGAGTGTTATGCCGGAAGAGACCCAGTACTTC. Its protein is CAWSVMPEETQYF.

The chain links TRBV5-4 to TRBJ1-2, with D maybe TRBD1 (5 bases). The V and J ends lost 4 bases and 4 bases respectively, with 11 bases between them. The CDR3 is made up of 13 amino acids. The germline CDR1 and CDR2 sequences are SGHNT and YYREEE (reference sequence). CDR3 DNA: TGTGCCAGCAGCCCCGACAGATTCTATGGCTACACCTTC. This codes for CASSPDRFYGYTF.

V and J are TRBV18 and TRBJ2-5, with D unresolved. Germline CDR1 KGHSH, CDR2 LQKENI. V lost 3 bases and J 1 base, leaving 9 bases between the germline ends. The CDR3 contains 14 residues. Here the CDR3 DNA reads TGTGCCAGCTCACCCCTAGGTTCCCAAGAGACCCAGTACTTC. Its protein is CASSPLGSQETQYF. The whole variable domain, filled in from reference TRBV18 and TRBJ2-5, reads NAGVMQNPRHLVRRRGQEARLRCSPMKGHSHVYWYRQLPEEGLKFMVYLQKENIIDESGMPKERFSAEFPKEGPSILRIQQVVRGDSAAYFCASSPLGSQETQYFGPGTRLLVL.

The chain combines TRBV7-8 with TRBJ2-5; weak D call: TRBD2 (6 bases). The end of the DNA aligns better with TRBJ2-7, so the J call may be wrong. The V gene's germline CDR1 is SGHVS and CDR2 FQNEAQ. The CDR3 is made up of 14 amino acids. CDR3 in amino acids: CASSLRSGGDEQYF. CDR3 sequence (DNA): TGTGCCAGCAGCTTACGGTCAGGCGGGGACGAGCAGTACTTC.

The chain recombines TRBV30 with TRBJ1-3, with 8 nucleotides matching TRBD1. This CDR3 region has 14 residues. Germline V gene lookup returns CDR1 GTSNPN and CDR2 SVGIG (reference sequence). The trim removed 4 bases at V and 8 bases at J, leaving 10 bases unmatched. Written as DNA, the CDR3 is TGTGCCTGGACGACAGGGGAAGGGGGATACACCATATATTTT. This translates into CAWTTGEGGYTIYF.

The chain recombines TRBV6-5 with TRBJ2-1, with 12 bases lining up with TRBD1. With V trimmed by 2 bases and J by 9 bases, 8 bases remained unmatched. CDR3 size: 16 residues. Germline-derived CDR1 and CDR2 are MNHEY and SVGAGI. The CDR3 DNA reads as TGTGCCAGCAGTTACGTTAGGGACAGGGGGCTGGGTGAGCAGTTCTTC. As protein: CASSYVRDRGLGEQFF.

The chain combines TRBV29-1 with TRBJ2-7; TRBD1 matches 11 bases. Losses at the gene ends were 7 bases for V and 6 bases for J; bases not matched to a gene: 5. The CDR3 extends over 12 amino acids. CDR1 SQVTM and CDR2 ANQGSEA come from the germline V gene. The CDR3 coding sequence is TGCAGCGCGGGACAGGGGGTCGGCGAGCAGTACTTC. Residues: CSAGQGVGEQYF.

The CDR3 sequence: CASSPLGARGTEAFF. As DNA, the CDR3 is TGTGCCAGCTCACCTCTCGGGGCACGGGGGACTGAAGCTTTCTTT. The V call is TRBV18, the J call TRBJ1-1, with a possible D match to TRBD1 (5 bases). The CDR3 sequence is 15 residues long. Trimming shortened V by 3 bases and J by 5 bases, and 16 bases separated the two germline ends. Germline values: CDR1 KGHSH, CDR2 LQKENI. Looking up the rest from reference TRBV18 and TRBJ1-1 gives the full variable domain: NAGVMQNPRHLVRRRGQEARLRCSPMKGHSHVYWYRQLPEEGLKFMVYLQKENIIDESGMPKERFSAEFPKEGPSILRIQQVVRGDSAAYFCASSPLGARGTEAFFGQGTRLTVV.